These 18 T cell receptor beta chains originate from one sample sequenced in a study of identical twins listed by TCRdb under 2016. Libraries were built with 5' RACE. Reads for this sample came from an Illumina HiSeq 2000. TCRdb applied fastp at Q25 and MiXCR to the public reads, then kept only in-frame beta chains. Every entry covers one CDR3 protein and lists the most common genes and DNA from its rows. This sample lists around 500,000 distinct CDR3 sequences; approximately 15% were detected once. About 0.52% of the sample comes from the top ten. These data were likewise used in another study, on yellow fever vaccine responses in identical twins.

Input material: CD4+ T cells sorted from blood. The receptors derive from a woman aged 18-29 years in good health.

The table lists this clonotype with a few counts. The chain couples TRBV10-3 to TRBJ2-2; no definite D call. The germline V gene has CDR1 ENHRY and CDR2 SYGVKD. CDR3 length: 14 residues. V was clipped by 8 bases and J by 5 bases, with 15 bases between them. The CDR3 sequence: CAIESALETGELFF. CDR3 coding DNA: TGTGCCATCGAGTCGGCTCTGGAGACCGGGGAGCTGTTTTTT.

This clonotype came up many times. The chain employs TRBV3-1 and TRBJ2-2, with D hard to call. This CDR3 comprises 12 residues. Germline values: CDR1 LGHDT, CDR2 YNNKEL (reference sequence). Trimming removed 3 bases from V and 6 bases from J, with 5 bases in between. Here the CDR3 DNA reads TGTGCCAGCAGCCATAGATCCGGGGAGCTGTTTTTT. Amino acid sequence: CASSHRSGELFF.

There are a few counts of this clonotype. This chain links TRBV12-3 or TRBV12-4 with TRBJ2-1; TRBD2 matches 8 bases. Trimming at V came to 3 bases and at J to 5 bases, leaving 6 bases not matched to a gene. This CDR3 region has 15 residues. The CDR3 here is CASSFEAGVNNEQFF. The CDR3 region has the DNA TGTGCCAGCAGTTTTGAAGCGGGAGTCAACAATGAGCAGTTCTTC.

This clonotype was observed a handful of times. The chain recombines TRBV10-3 with TRBJ2-7, with TRBD1 matching 8 bases. Germline V gene data show CDR1 as ENHRY and CDR2 as SYGVKD. V dropped 3 bases and J dropped 1; count of bases not matched to a gene: 5. CDR3 length: 15 residues. Here the CDR3 reads CAISDPGQDSYEQYF. The CDR3 DNA reads TGTGCCATCAGTGACCCGGGACAGGATTCCTACGAGCAGTACTTC.

This clonotype was counted between two and nine times. This chain uses TRBV7-2 with TRBJ2-2, with D unresolved. This CDR3 has 15 residues. Germline-derived CDR1 and CDR2 are SGHTA and FQGNSA. The ends were cut back, 5 bases at V and 4 bases at J, with 14 bases in the middle. This CDR3 is CASSTRKDFTGELFF. CDR3 sequence (DNA): TGTGCCAGCAGCACACGAAAAGACTTCACCGGGGAGCTGTTTTTT.

The chain uses TRBV27 and TRBJ1-6, with D maybe TRBD1 (6 bases). Germline V gives CDR1 MNHEY, CDR2 SMNVEV (reference sequence). Trimming took 5 bases from V and 9 from J, leaving 20 bases between them. This CDR3 contains 16 residues. The CDR3: CASSLRGGDSGSPLHF. Here the CDR3 DNA reads TGTGCCAGCAGTCTCCGAGGGGGGGATTCCGGTTCACCCCTCCACTTT.

This clonotype was counted between two and nine times. The chain combines TRBV7-9 with TRBJ2-2; D is ambiguous. V was pared by 2 bases and J by 3 bases, with 7 bases between. Germline assignment: CDR1 SEHNR and CDR2 FQNEAQ (reference sequence). The CDR3 loop spans 14 amino acids. The CDR3 DNA sequence: TGTGCCAGCAGCTTAAGCAGCGACACCGGGGAGCTGTTTTTT. It encodes CASSLSSDTGELFF.

The rearrangement joins TRBV5-1 to TRBJ2-5; possibly TRBD2 for D (6 bases). CDR3 length: 14 amino acids. Looked up from germline, CDR1 is SGHRS and CDR2 is YFSETQ. Trimming removed 4 bases at V and 0 bases at J, with 10 bases between. The CDR3 bases are TGCGCCAGCAGCAGAATAGCGGACCAAGAGACCCAGTACTTC. This gives the protein CASSRIADQETQYF. The variable domain in full, with the rest retrieved from reference TRBV5-1 and TRBJ2-5, is KAGVTQTPRYLIKTRGQQVTLSCSPISGHRSVSWYQQTPGQGLQFLFEYFSETQRNKGNFPGRFSGRQFSNSRSEMNVSTLELGDSALYLCASSRIADQETQYFGPGTRLLVL.

The V gene is TRBV28, the J gene TRBJ2-7; D is unclear. With 3 bases removed from V and 4 bases from J, the gap between germline ends came to 16 bases. Per the germline V gene, CDR1 is MDHEN and CDR2 is SYDVKM. CDR3 length: 15 residues. DNA of the CDR3: TGTGCCAGCAGTTTGACCGTCCCTTGGGGATACGAGCAGTACTTC. This gives the protein CASSLTVPWGYEQYF.

This clonotype was seen at least ten times. The chain couples TRBV6-5 to TRBJ2-1; no clear D. Germline lookup yields CDR1 MNHEY and CDR2 SVGAGI. The CDR3 sequence is 12 residues long. The V end was cut by 5 bases, the J end by 3 bases, with 5 bases between. CDR3 region: CASSPSYNEQFF. CDR3 sequence (DNA): TGTGCCAGCAGTCCTAGCTACAATGAGCAGTTCTTC.

The V and J genes are TRBV4-3 and TRBJ2-2; TRBD2 might be the D (6 bases). Germline V gene data show CDR1 as LGHNA and CDR2 as YSLEER. V was cut by 2 bases and J by 3 bases, with 7 bases left in between. The CDR3 totals 14 residues. The chain's CDR3 is CASSQLAHTGELFF. The CDR3 region has the DNA TGCGCCAGCAGCCAACTAGCGCACACCGGGGAGCTGTTTTTT.

The table lists this clonotype with a few counts. The CDR3 nucleotides read TGTGCCACCAGCAGAGATACGAACCAAGAGACCCAGTACTTC. Translation: CATSRDTNQETQYF. The chain joins TRBV15 to TRBJ2-5; D is unresolved. The germline V gene encodes CDR1 LNHNV and CDR2 YYDKDF (reference sequence). V gave up 0 bases and J gave up 0 bases, with 5 bases separating them. The CDR3 sequence is 14 residues long.

The genes are TRBV10-3 and TRBJ2-7; weak D call: TRBD2 (6 bases). This CDR3 spans 14 amino acids. CDR1 and CDR2 (germline): ENHRY, SYGVKD. The ends were cut back, 0 bases at V and 6 bases at J, with 12 bases in the middle. CDR3 amino acids: CAISESGGRGEQYF. CDR3 bases: TGTGCCATCAGTGAGTCCGGGGGACGGGGCGAGCAGTACTTC.

This clonotype was detected only a few times. The chain links TRBV29-1 to TRBJ2-1; weak D call: TRBD2 (6 bases). The V end lost 7 bases, the J end lost 2 bases, and 12 bases lay between the germline ends. Germline V CDR1 and CDR2: SQVTM, ANQGSEA. The CDR3 sequence is 13 residues long. CDR3 nucleotide sequence: TGCAGCGAAAGTGGGGGGACCTACAATGAGCAGTTCTTC. Translating it yields CSESGGTYNEQFF.

A few counts support this clonotype. DNA for the CDR3: TGTGCCAGCACCCCCCCCCGGGACAGGGCGGGCAATGAGCAGTTCTTC. Amino acids: CASTPPRDRAGNEQFF. The chain joins TRBV25-1 to TRBJ2-1; 9 positions match TRBD1. From germline, CDR1 is MGHDK and CDR2 SYGVNS. Unmatched junction bases numbered 13, after V lost 7 bases and J lost 6 bases. This CDR3 comprises 16 residues.

This clonotype showed up many times. The gene calls are TRBV7-2 and TRBJ2-5; TRBD1 might be the D (5 bases). The CDR3 is 14 residues long. From germline, CDR1 is SGHTA and CDR2 FQGNSA. The V end was cut by 4 bases, the J end by 2 bases, with 11 bases between. Here the CDR3 reads CASSSRAGQETQYF. The CDR3 DNA sequence: TGTGCCAGCAGCTCCCGGGCAGGGCAAGAGACCCAGTACTTC.

The J gene is TRBJ2-7, the V gene TRBV27; 9 positions match TRBD2. CDR1 and CDR2 from the germline V gene are MNHEY and SMNVEV (reference sequence). The CDR3 is made up of 15 amino acids. V lost 5 bases and J lost 4; bases outside the gene matches: 9. CDR3 DNA: TGTGCCAGCAGTATGGGACTAGCCGGGGGGTACGAGCAGTACTTC. Protein sequence: CASSMGLAGGYEQYF.

This clonotype turned up a few times. This chain links TRBV27 with TRBJ1-1; D unresolved. Per germline, CDR1 MNHEY and CDR2 SMNVEV (reference sequence). The CDR3 has 12 residues. V was trimmed by 7 bases and J by 10 bases, leaving 16 bases between them. CDR3 bases: TGTGCCAGCATGGGTGCGACGGGCCGAGCTTTCTTT. Translation gives CASMGATGRAFF.